Described below is a single T cell receptor (beta chain) sequence and its context. The CDR3 totals 12 residues. Germline V gene sequence: CDR1 SGHRS, CDR2 YFSETQ. Trimming shortened V by 5 bases and J by 4 bases, and 9 bases separated the two germline ends. The sorted Tregs were CD4+CD25+CD127-/low cells. After constant-region reverse-primer amplification, full-length variable regions underwent semi-nested PCR with Nested Universal Primer A. TCRdb re-called the 5' RACE reads with MiXCR, one entry per CDR3 protein. The repertoire holds roughly 58,000 distinct CDR3 sequences, with under 25% as singletons.

The receptor was isolated from a female donor with breast cancer. The rearrangement joins TRBV5-1 to TRBJ2-5; D is ambiguous. The specimen sequenced was tumor-infiltrating Tregs sorted from the breast tumor. As DNA, the CDR3 is TGCGCCAGCAGTCACCCCGGAGAGACCCAGTACTTC. Translation: CASSHPGETQYF.